The text below deals with one T cell receptor (beta chain). The entry originates in a study of CD8+ T cells in alopecia areata. The CDR3 has 13 amino acids. CDR1 and CDR2 (germline): WNHNN, SYGVQD (reference sequence). V dropped 3 bases and J dropped 2 bases, with 8 bases sitting between them. Reverse transcribed after extraction, RNA yielded cDNA as the sequencing template. TCRdb's copy holds only in-frame clones and misses some; the assay was immunoSEQ multiplex PCR. The repertoire holds under 250,000 clones, roughly three fifths seen once, with approximately 4.9% in the top ten. The TCR sequence derives from a human donor in good health. J is TRBJ2-7 and V is TRBV10-1; TRBD1 is a possible D gene (5 bases). The sequenced sample was CD8+ T cells sorted from blood. CDR3 sequence (DNA): TGCGCCAGCAGTGAAGGCAGGGCCTACGAGCAGTACTTC. Amino acid sequence: CASSEGRAYEQYF.